The 9 T cell receptor beta chains presented below share a single source sample, sequenced in a study of metastatic and nonmetastatic thyroid tumors. TCRdb reanalyzed the PCR reads via MiXCR. The sample has 100,000 or so clones, under 15% seen once; the top ten hold 3.6%. The entire patient cohort was treatment-naive prior to thyroid surgery. The sample consisted of blood. The receptors were sampled from a female donor with papillary thyroid cancer or a benign thyroid nodule (not recorded which). Some clones in this sample may be carry-over from other donors' samples.

This clone was picked up many times. The genes are TRBV7-2 and TRBJ2-5, with 9 bases fitting TRBD1. CDR3 length equals 15 residues. With 1 base clipped from V and 4 bases from J, the junction kept 4 bases outside the gene matches. Germline V gene sequence: CDR1 SGHTA, CDR2 FQGNSA. Written as DNA, the CDR3 is TGTGCCAGCAGCTTAGTTTTGGGACAGGGAGAGACCCAGTACTTC. Its protein is CASSLVLGQGETQYF.

This CDR3 reads CASSTSGGISYEQYF. For the CDR3, the DNA is TGTGCCAGCAGTACGTCAGGCGGGATCTCCTACGAGCAGTACTTC. The V call is TRBV6-1, the J call TRBJ2-7; tentatively, D is TRBD2 (6 bases). CDR1 MNHNS and CDR2 SASEGT come from the germline V gene. V was shortened by 5 bases and J by 0 bases, with 14 bases between the two germline ends. The CDR3 is 15 amino acids.

The chain carries TRBV12-3 or TRBV12-4 and TRBJ2-1; TRBD2 aligns across 9 bases. The CDR3 consists of 17 residues. The V segment lost 3 bases and the J segment 5 bases; nucleotides outside the gene matches: 11. The CDR3 reads CASSFASGASINNEQFF. CDR3 sequence (DNA): TGTGCCAGCAGTTTCGCTAGCGGGGCTTCGATTAACAATGAGCAGTTCTTC.

Comment on this clone: A clone one base away is much larger, so this may be a read error. This sample also contains other DNA sequences that code for the same CDR3. The J gene is TRBJ2-5, the V gene TRBV4-2; D is perhaps TRBD1 (6 bases). The CDR3 covers 14 residues. Germline assignment: CDR1 LGHNA and CDR2 YNFKEQ. This CDR3 is CASSPAQGKETQYF. For the CDR3, the DNA is TGTGCCAGCAGCCCCGCCCAGGGGAAGGAGACCCAGTACTTT.

This clone was seen at least ten times. The chain combines TRBV29-1 with TRBJ2-7; 10 bases align to TRBD1. The CDR3 sequence is 13 residues long. Looked up from germline, CDR1 is SQVTM and CDR2 is ANQGSEA. Losses at the gene ends were 6 bases for V and 5 bases for J; bases not matched to a gene: 7. The CDR3 protein is CSVRDRGLHEQYF. The CDR3 region has the DNA TGCAGCGTCCGGGACAGGGGACTCCACGAGCAGTACTTC.

This clone was recorded at least ten times. V and J are TRBV28 and TRBJ2-2; D may correspond to TRBD1 or TRBD2 (6 bases each). The germline V gene encodes CDR1 MDHEN and CDR2 SYDVKM. V gave up 5 bases and J gave up 5 bases, with 12 bases separating them. The length of the CDR3 is 14 residues. The CDR3 is CASSITGTTGELFF. The CDR3 DNA is TGTGCCAGCAGTATTACAGGGACTACCGGGGAGCTGTTTTTT.

At least ten counts were recorded for this clone. The chain uses TRBV27 and TRBJ2-3; 13 bases map to TRBD2. The trim removed 5 bases at V and 2 bases at J, leaving 4 bases unmatched. This CDR3 is built from 16 residues. The germline CDR1 and CDR2 sequences are MNHEY and SMNVEV (reference sequence). This chain's CDR3 is CASSRLAGGSTDTQYF. The DNA of the CDR3 is TGTGCCAGCAGTCGACTAGCGGGGGGATCCACAGATACGCAGTATTTT.

For this clone: This may be a read error: a much more frequent sequence differs by one nucleotide. Additional DNA sequences in this sample encode the identical CDR3. The rearrangement joins TRBV3-1 to TRBJ1-5; 7 bases are shared with TRBD1. V gave up 4 bases and J gave up 6 bases; unmatched junction bases: 12. Germline lookup yields CDR1 LGHDT and CDR2 YNNKEL (reference sequence). The length of the CDR3 is 16 residues. DNA for the CDR3: TGTGCCAGCAGCCCAGGAGGGGGCGGGGTATTTCAGCCCCAGCATTTT. Translating it yields CASSPGGGGVFQPQHF.

The V gene is TRBV4-1, the J gene TRBJ2-1, with TRBD2 matching over 9 bases. The CDR3 length is 15 residues. Germline V gene data show CDR1 as MGHRA and CDR2 as YSYEKL. The junction had 5 bases not matched to a gene; V was cut back by 1 base and J by 7 bases. The CDR3 DNA reads as TGCGCCAGCAGCCAAGGTAGCGGGGGCCGGAATGAGCAGTTCTTC. This encodes CASSQGSGGRNEQFF.